This TCR beta chain is drawn from a study of human T cells and chemical hapten exposure. Study at large: Patients, a majority of them female, were diagnosed with alopecia areata, totalis or universalis. TCR yields per sample varied mostly from small pooled library volume differences. Points from the study as a whole: TCRs exceeding a frequency of 1 in 1000 stayed unchanged under DPC sensitization.

The sample's time point: pre-sensitization, week 0. Described treatment: therapeutic diphenylcyclopropenone sensitization with weekly scalp DPC. Patients had alopecia, were aged 18 to 70, and were not pregnant. With 0 bases clipped from V and 4 bases from J, the junction kept 2 bases outside the gene matches. The germline V gene has CDR1 SGHTA and CDR2 FQGNSA. The CDR3 length is 15 residues. TCRdb re-called the RACE reads with MiXCR, one entry per CDR3 protein. Here the sample spans about 40,000 distinct CDR3 sequences, about 10% being singletons. This clonotype was found many times. Antigen unknown. Source: whole blood, taken in connection with sensitization to the hapten diphenylcyclopropenone (DPC). This clonotype was obtained from a man aged 30 to 45 with alopecia areata. Some clones in this sample may be carry-over from other donors' samples. The rearrangement links TRBV7-2 to TRBJ2-5; 10 positions match TRBD2. The CDR3: CASSLAAGGRETQYF. CDR3 in DNA: TGTGCCAGCAGCTTAGCAGCGGGAGGGCGAGAGACCCAGTACTTC.